This entry concerns a single T cell receptor beta chain. The antigen is not known. The data stem from a study of CXCR3-negative and CXCR3-positive naive CD8 T cells. Study-level findings and limits: More hydrophobic TRB CDR3s were found in CXCR3-positive naive cells than in CXCR3-negative naive cells.

Per germline, CDR1 LNHNV and CDR2 YYDKDF (reference sequence). This CDR3 is 18 amino acids long. The study made its TRB cDNA libraries by 5' RACE, adding UMI labels. TCRdb reanalyzed the 5' RACE reads and collapses them to one entry per CDR3 protein, without DNA. Here the sample table reports some 140,000 distinct CDR3 sequences. Sequenced input: naive CXCR3+ CD8+ T cells from blood. The subset is: CD45RO-CCR7+CD27+CD95- naive CD8+ T cells expressing CXCR3 (TNR3+). The sequence came from a human donor in good health. Some clones in this sample may be carry-over from other donors' samples. The rearrangement uses TRBV15 and TRBJ2-1; TCRdb's D gene call, TRBD1, goes unchecked for lack of DNA. The CDR3 is CATSRERGAAGRYNEQFF. Based on the CDR3 plus reference TRBV15 and TRBJ2-1, the full variable domain is DAMVIQNPRYQVTQFGKPVTLSCSQTLNHNVMYWYQQKSSQAPKLLFHYYDKDFNNEADTPDNFQSRRPNTSFCFLDIRSPGLGDTAMYLCATSRERGAAGRYNEQFFGPGTRLTVL.